This paragraph reports one T cell receptor beta chain. No antigen is known for it. The entry originates in a study of cytomegalovirus exposure and HLA in healthy donors. Study-level background: Among around 180 million T cells, an earlier analysis found roughly 110 million unique TCR beta sequences.

Findings of the study overall: Rare TCR sequences predominated, though certain public TCRs were found in many donors. In a later analysis, parvovirus B19, influenza, CMV and Epstein-Barr virus appeared linked to several top co-occurrence clusters. Serostatus for CMV was the only available immune exposure information.

The PCR had 60 Vbeta and 13 Jbeta primers. Generated by immunoSEQ multiplex PCR, the TCRdb table keeps only in-frame clones and is missing some. This sample yields about 160,000 clones, of which 79% are seen a single time; just under 6.5% belongs to the top ten. V was pared by 3 bases and J by 2 bases, with 16 bases between. CDR1 and CDR2 (germline): SGHRS, YFSETQ. The CDR3 sequence is 16 residues long. The sequence derives from a man over 45 in good health and CMV-seropositive. The source material was PBMCs. V usage is TRBV5-1 and J usage is TRBJ2-3; a possible D gene is TRBD2 (6 bases). CDR3 DNA: TGCGCCAGCAGCTCCCCCGAGGCGGGGATCACAGATACGCAGTATTTT. Protein sequence: CASSSPEAGITDTQYF.